These 12 T cell receptor beta chains originate from one sample sequenced in a study of Ad26.COV2.S vaccination and SARS-CoV-2 variants. The treatment: around 19 received Ad26.COV2.S at low or high dose, single or two shots; about 5 received placebo; per-sample allocation not given. Samples analyzed were those drawn on day 63 after the first vaccine or placebo injection. Profiled with immunoSEQ multiplex PCR; TCRdb holds only in-frame clones, not every one. Of 300,000 to 400,000 clones detected, 90% appear once; the ten largest clones hold around 5.5%. The source material was peripheral blood, sampled in a trial of Ad26.COV2.S vaccine versus placebo. Receptors originate from a person between 18 and 65 years old who received the Ad26.COV2.S COVID-19 vaccine or a placebo.

This chain connects TRBV6-6 to TRBJ1-2; 9 positions match TRBD1. Germline V gene data show CDR1 as MNHNY and CDR2 as SVGAGI (reference sequence). Trimming cost V 5 bases and J 6 bases; bases outside gene matches: 19. The CDR3 has 18 residues. This chain's CDR3 is CASSRTYFTGGSSDGYTF. The DNA of the CDR3 is TGTGCCAGCAGTCGAACCTACTTCACAGGGGGCTCGAGTGATGGCTACACCTTC.

J is TRBJ1-2 and V is TRBV29-1, with TRBD1 matching over 8 bases. V was pared by 5 bases and J by 0 bases, with 8 bases of the junction left unmatched. The CDR3 is 15 residues long. Per the germline V gene, CDR1 is SQVTM and CDR2 is ANQGSEA. This CDR3 reads CSVSTGTGPNYGYTF. The CDR3 region has the DNA TGCAGCGTTTCTACCGGGACAGGCCCTAACTATGGCTACACCTTC.

The rearrangement uses TRBV9 and TRBJ2-1; 10 bases line up with TRBD2. J was trimmed by 6 bases and V by 3 bases; bases with no gene match: 15. Per germline, CDR1 SGDLS and CDR2 YYNGEE. The CDR3 length is 18 residues. The chain's CDR3 is CASSAFLLTSGPLNEQFF. The CDR3 bases are TGTGCCAGCAGCGCCTTTCTCCTGACTAGCGGGCCTCTCAATGAGCAGTTCTTC.

The chain employs TRBV18 and TRBJ1-2; the D is unclear. The CDR3 has 14 residues. The germline V gene has CDR1 KGHSH and CDR2 LQKENI. Trimming stripped 6 bases from V and 0 bases from J, with 11 bases between. CDR3 residues: CASSPASSNYGYTF. The CDR3 coding sequence is TGTGCCAGCTCCCCTGCGTCCTCTAACTATGGCTACACCTTC.

The CDR3 loop is CASSQDLGQYYTF. Here the CDR3 DNA reads TGCGCCAGCAGCCAAGATCTAGGGCAGTACTACACCTTC. The chain recombines TRBV4-3 with TRBJ1-2; D gene uncertain. The V gene lost 0 bases and the J gene lost 10 bases, with 12 bases spanning the gap. CDR1 LGHNA and CDR2 YSLEER come from the germline V gene. This CDR3 spans 13 amino acids.

The genes are TRBV4-2 and TRBJ1-5; D gene ambiguous. V dropped 1 base and J dropped 5 bases, with 3 bases sitting between them. This CDR3 is 12 amino acids long. Germline-derived CDR1 and CDR2 are LGHNA and YNFKEQ. The CDR3 DNA reads as TGTGCCAGCAGCCAAGGGGATCAGCCCCAGCATTTT. Translation: CASSQGDQPQHF.

V usage is TRBV6-4 and J usage is TRBJ2-3; no firm D call. The CDR3 sequence is 12 residues long. Trimming took off 0 bases at V and 9 bases at J, with 7 bases between the two ends. Germline CDR1 and CDR2: MRHNA and SNTAGT. CDR3 bases: TGTGCCAGCAGTGACTCGGGGTCCACGCAGTATTTT. This gives the protein CASSDSGSTQYF.

The CDR3 coding sequence is TGTGCCAGCAGCTCCGGACAGGGTGGGCATGAGCAGTTCTTC. This codes for CASSSGQGGHEQFF. The chain employs TRBV5-4 and TRBJ2-1; 8 bases are shared with TRBD1. Trimming took 3 bases from V and 8 from J; bases not matched to a gene: 7. The CDR3 loop spans 14 amino acids. Germline CDR1 reads SGHNT; CDR2 reads YYREEE (reference sequence).

This clone was recorded once. A junction end diverges from the germline sequence, so it may reflect a read error. CDR3 sequence: CASSLSDFWVF. Written as DNA, the CDR3 is TGTGCCAGCAGCCTGTCGGACTTTTGGGTTTTT. The rearrangement joins TRBV7-2 to TRBJ2-2, with a tentative D call TRBD2 (5 bases). The germline gives CDR1 SGHTA, CDR2 FQGNSA. This CDR3 region has 11 residues.

The chain recombines TRBV11-3 with TRBJ2-2, with 8 nucleotides matching TRBD2. The CDR3 spans 16 residues. In germline, CDR1 is SGHNT, CDR2 YENEEA. After removal of 2 bases from V and 2 bases from J, the junction contained 4 bases not matched to a gene. The CDR3 coding sequence is TGTGCCAGCAGCTTAAACCGGGGGGGTAACACCGGGGAGCTGTTTTTT. Its protein is CASSLNRGGNTGELFF.

This clone was seen once. The chain links TRBV18 to TRBJ1-4; D unresolved. In germline, CDR1 is KGHSH, CDR2 LQKENI. The CDR3 sequence is 16 residues long. The V end lost 3 bases, the J end lost 0 bases, and 11 bases lay between the germline ends. CDR3 sequence (DNA): TGTGCCAGCTCACCCCGGGGTTCGACAACTAATGAAAAACTGTTTTTT. It specifies CASSPRGSTTNEKLFF.

The CDR3 region has the DNA TGTGCCATCAGTGCCAGGTCCGGCAATCAGCCCCAGCATTTT. It specifies CAISARSGNQPQHF. The chain is built from TRBV10-3 and TRBJ1-5; D not resolved. The CDR3 has 14 amino acids. Germline assignment: CDR1 ENHRY and CDR2 SYGVKD. V lost 4 bases to trimming and J lost 2 bases, with 9 bases between them.